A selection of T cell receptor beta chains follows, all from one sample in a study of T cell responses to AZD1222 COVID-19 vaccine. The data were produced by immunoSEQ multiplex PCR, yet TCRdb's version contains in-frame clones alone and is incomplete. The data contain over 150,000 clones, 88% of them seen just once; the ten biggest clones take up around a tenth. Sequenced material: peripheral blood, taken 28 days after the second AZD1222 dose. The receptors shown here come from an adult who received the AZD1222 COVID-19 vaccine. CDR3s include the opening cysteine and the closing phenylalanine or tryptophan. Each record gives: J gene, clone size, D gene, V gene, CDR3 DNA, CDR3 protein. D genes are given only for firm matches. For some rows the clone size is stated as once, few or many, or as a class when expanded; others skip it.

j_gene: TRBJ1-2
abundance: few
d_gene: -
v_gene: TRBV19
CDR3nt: TGTGCCAGTAGTCCGGGGAGGGGCGCGGACTATGGCTACACCTTC
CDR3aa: CASSPGRGADYGYTF

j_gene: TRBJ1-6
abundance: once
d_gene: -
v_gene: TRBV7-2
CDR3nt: TGTGCCAGCACCGTAGTGGGACAATCGAATTCACCCCTCCACTTT
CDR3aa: CASTVVGQSNSPLHF

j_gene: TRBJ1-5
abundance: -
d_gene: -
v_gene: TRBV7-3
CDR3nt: TGTGCCAGCAGCTTGGAGGGGGATCAGCCCCAGCATTTT
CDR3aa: CASSLEGDQPQHF

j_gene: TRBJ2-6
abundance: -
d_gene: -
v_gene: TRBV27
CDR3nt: TGTGCCAGCAGCACAGGGACTGGGGCCAACGTCCTGACTTTC
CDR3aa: CASSTGTGANVLTF

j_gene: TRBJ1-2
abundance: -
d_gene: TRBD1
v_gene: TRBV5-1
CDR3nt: TGCGCCAGCAGCCCCGACCGGGACAGGGGAACCGTTCTCTATGGCTACACCTTC
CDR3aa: CASSPDRDRGTVLYGYTF

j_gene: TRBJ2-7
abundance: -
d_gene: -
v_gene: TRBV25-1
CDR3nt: TGTGCCAGCAGTGATCCCTGGACAATCTACGAGCAGTACTTC
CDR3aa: CASSDPWTIYEQYF

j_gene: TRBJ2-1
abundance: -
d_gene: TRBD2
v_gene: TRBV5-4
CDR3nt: TGTGCCAGTACTAGCGGGGGGGCTAATGAGCAGTTCTTC
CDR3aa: CASTSGGANEQFF

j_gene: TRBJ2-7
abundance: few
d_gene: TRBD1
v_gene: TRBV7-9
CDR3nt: TGTGCCAGCAGCAAAATGGGGACAGGGGCTAGCGAGCAGTACTTC
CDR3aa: CASSKMGTGASEQYF

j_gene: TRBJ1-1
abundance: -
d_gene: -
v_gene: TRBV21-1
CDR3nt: TGTGCCAGCAGCAAAGAGTTGAAGCTTCTGAACACTGAAGCTTTCTTT
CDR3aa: CASSKELKLLNTEAFF

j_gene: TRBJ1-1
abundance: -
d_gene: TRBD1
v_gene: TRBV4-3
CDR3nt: TGCGCCAGCAGCCATACAGGGGGTTCGGGCACTGAAGCTTTCTTT
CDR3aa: CASSHTGGSGTEAFF

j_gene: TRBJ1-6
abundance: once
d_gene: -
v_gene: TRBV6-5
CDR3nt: TGTGCCAGCAGTTACGCAGGTGGGAATTCACCCCTCCACTTT
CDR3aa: CASSYAGGNSPLHF

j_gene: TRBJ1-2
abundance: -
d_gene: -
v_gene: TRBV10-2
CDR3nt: TGCGCCAGCAGTGACCGGGGGAGAGTCTTCTACACCTTC
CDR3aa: CASSDRGRVFYTF

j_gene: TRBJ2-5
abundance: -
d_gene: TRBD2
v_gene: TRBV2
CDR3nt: TGTGCCAGCAGTGAAACCCTAGCGGAGTACTTC
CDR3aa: CASSETLAEYF

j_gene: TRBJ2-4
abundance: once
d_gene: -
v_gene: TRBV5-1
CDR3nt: TGCGCCAGCAGCTTGGAGGGGCCGTTAGCCAAAAACATTCAGTACTTC
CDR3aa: CASSLEGPLAKNIQYF

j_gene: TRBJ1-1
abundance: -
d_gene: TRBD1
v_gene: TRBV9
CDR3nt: TGTGCCAGCAGCGAAGGACAGGGCGCTGAAGCTTTCTTT
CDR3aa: CASSEGQGAEAFF

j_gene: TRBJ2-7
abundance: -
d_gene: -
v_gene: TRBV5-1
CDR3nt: TGCGCCAGTTCCACTATAGGGGGGCCACACGAGCAGTACTTC
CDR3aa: CASSTIGGPHEQYF

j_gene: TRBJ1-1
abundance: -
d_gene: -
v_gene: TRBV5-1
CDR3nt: TGCGCCAGCAGCTGGACCATAGGCGGTGAAGCTTTCTTT
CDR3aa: CASSWTIGGEAFF

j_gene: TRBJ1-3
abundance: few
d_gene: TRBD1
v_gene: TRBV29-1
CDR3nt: TGCAGCGTCAGGGGGACAGGATCCTCTGGAAACACCATATATTTT
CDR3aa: CSVRGTGSSGNTIYF

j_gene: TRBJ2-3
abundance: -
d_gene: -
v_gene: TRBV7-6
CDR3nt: TGTGCCAGCACGGTGGACGGGGGCGGCACAGATACGCAGTATTTT
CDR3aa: CASTVDGGGTDTQYF

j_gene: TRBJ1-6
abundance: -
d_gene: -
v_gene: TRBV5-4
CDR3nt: TGTGCCAGCAGCCTCGGGACACACAATAATTCACCCCTCCACTTT
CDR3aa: CASSLGTHNNSPLHF

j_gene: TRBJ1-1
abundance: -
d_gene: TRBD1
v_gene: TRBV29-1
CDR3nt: TGCAGCGTTGATGGGACAGGGGGAGGGACTGAAGCTTTCTTT
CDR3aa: CSVDGTGGGTEAFF

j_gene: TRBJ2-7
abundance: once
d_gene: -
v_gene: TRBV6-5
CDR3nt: TGTGCCAGCAGTTACTCGAGGGGATCCTACGAGCAGTACTTC
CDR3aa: CASSYSRGSYEQYF

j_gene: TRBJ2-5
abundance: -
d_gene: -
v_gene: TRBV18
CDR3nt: TGTGCCAGCTCACCACTAGCTCTTAGGGAGACCCAGTACTTC
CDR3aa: CASSPLALRETQYF

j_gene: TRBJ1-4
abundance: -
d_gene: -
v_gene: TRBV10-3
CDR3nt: TGTGCCATCAGTGAGCCGGCAGGGGTTAATGAAAAACTGTTTTTT
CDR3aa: CAISEPAGVNEKLFF

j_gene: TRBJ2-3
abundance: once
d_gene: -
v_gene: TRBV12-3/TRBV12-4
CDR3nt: TGTGCCAGCAGCGTCGGTCGCACAGATACGCAGTATTTT
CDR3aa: CASSVGRTDTQYF

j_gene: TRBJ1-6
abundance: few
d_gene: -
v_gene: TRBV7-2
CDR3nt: TGTGCCAGCAGCCCCACCCCTGTTGGCGCACCCCTCCACTTT
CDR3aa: CASSPTPVGAPLHF

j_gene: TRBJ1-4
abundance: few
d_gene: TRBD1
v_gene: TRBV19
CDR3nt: TGTGCCAGTAGTTCTCGGGGGACAGGGACTGAAAAACTGTTTTTT
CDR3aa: CASSSRGTGTEKLFF

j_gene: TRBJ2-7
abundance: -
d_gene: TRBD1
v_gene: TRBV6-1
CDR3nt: TGTGCCAGCAGTGAAATGACAGGGTTGGGTGAGCAGTACTTC
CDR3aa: CASSEMTGLGEQYF

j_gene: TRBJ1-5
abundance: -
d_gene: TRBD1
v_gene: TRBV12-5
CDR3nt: TGTGCTAGTGGTTGGACAGGGAGCAATCAGCCCCAGCATTTT
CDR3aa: CASGWTGSNQPQHF

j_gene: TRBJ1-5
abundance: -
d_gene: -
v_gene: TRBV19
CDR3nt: TGTGCCAGTAGTATACCCAGGGAGCATAGCAATCAGCCCCAGCATTTT
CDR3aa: CASSIPREHSNQPQHF

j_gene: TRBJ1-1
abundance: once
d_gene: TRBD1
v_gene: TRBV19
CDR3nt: TGTGCCAGTAGTATAGTTCCAGGGGGCTGGAACACTGAAGCTTTCTTT
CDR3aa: CASSIVPGGWNTEAFF

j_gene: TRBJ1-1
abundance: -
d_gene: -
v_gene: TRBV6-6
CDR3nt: TGTGCCATCGTACAACAAATGAACACTGAAGCTTTCTTT
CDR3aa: CAIVQQMNTEAFF

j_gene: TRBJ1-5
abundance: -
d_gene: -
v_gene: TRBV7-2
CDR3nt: TGTGCCAGCAGTAGACAGGTCGGCCAGCCCCAGCATTTT
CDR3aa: CASSRQVGQPQHF

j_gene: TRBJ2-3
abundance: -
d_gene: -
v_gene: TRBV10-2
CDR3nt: TGCGCCAGCAGTTCAAATACGCAGTATTTT
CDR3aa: CASSSNTQYF

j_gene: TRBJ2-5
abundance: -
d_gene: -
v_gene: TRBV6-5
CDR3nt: TGTGCCAGCAGTTTACAGCAGTCGAAGACCCAGTACTTC
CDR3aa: CASSLQQSKTQYF

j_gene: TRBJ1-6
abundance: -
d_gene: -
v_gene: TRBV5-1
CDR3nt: TGCGCCAGCAGCTCGGCGGAGGGGGTTAGCGGCAATTCACCCCTCCACTTT
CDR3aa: CASSSAEGVSGNSPLHF

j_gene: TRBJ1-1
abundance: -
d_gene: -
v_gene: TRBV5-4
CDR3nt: TGTGCCAGCAGCCGACCGACGGACAACACTGAAGCTTTCTTT
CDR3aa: CASSRPTDNTEAFF

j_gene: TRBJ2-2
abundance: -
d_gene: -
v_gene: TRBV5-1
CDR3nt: TGCGCCAGCAGCCTGGGTGGATCGAACACCGGGGAGCTGTTTTTT
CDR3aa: CASSLGGSNTGELFF

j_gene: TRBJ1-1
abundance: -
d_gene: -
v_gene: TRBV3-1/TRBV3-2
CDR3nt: TGTGCCAGCAGGGGGGTTGGAGGTGGAGCTTTCTTT
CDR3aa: CASRGVGGGAFF

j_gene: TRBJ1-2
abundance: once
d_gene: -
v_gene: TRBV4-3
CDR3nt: TGCGCCAGCAGCCAAGAATGGGCGGGGGAGGGTGGCTACACCTTC
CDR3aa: CASSQEWAGEGGYTF

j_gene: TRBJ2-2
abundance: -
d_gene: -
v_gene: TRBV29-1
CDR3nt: TGCAGCGCTCCGGACACCAACACCGGGGAGCTGTTTTTT
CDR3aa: CSAPDTNTGELFF

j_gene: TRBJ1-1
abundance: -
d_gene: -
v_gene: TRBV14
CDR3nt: TGTGCCAGCAGACAACGTGGGGGGGACACTGAAGCTTTCTTT
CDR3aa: CASRQRGGDTEAFF

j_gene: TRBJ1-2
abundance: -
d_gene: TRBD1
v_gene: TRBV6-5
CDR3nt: TGTGCCAGCAGTCCGAGCGGACAGGGGGCAGAGGGCTACACCTTC
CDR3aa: CASSPSGQGAEGYTF

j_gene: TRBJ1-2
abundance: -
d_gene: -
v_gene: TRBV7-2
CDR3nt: TGTGCCAGCAGTTCCGGGGGAGCTCCTAACTATGGCTACACCTTC
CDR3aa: CASSSGGAPNYGYTF

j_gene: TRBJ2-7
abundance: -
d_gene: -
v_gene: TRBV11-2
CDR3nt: TGTGCCAGCAGCTTAGGTCTCGGTGGGGCACGGTGGGACTTC
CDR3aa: CASSLGLGGARWDF

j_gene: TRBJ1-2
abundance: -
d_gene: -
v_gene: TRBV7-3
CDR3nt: TGTGCCAGCAGCACGACAGTCCTCTCCAACTATGGCTACACCTTC
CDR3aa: CASSTTVLSNYGYTF

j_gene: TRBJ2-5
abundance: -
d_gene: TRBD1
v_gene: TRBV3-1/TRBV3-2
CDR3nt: TGTGCCAGCAGTCAACGTACAGGGGGCGCGGAGACCCAGTACTTC
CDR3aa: CASSQRTGGAETQYF

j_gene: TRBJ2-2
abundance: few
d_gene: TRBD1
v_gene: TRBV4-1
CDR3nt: TGCGCCAGCAGCCAAGAGCGGACAGGGTTCCCCGGGGAGCTGTTTTTT
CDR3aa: CASSQERTGFPGELFF

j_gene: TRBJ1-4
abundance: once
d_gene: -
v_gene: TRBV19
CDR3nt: TGTGCCAGTAGTGGAGTGGGGGCTGGTGAAAAACTGTTTTTT
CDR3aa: CASSGVGAGEKLFF

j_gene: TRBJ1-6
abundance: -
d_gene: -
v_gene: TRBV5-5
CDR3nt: TGTGCCAGCAGCTTGGATGCAGGCGTCAATTCACCCCTCCACTTT
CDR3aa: CASSLDAGVNSPLHF